The text below deals with one TCR beta chain. Its antigen is undetermined. This record comes from a study of human T cells and chemical hapten exposure. As for the study in general: Each patch test put 0.01% DPC on the upper back, and results were read at 6 days. Study-wide results and caveats: Sensitizing to DPC left TCRs with a frequency above 1 in 1000 unaltered.

Individual cDNA molecules each carried unique molecular identifiers attached by the library. One entry per CDR3 protein, called by TCRdb with MiXCR from the RACE reads. The sample has about 80,000 distinct CDR3 sequences, 13% to 15% seen once. This CDR3 is built from 20 residues. V lost 6 bases and J lost 7; bases outside the gene matches: 20. Per germline, CDR1 MNHEY and CDR2 SVGEGT. Sample time point: pre-sensitization, week 0. Treatment given: therapeutic diphenylcyclopropenone sensitization with weekly scalp DPC. The sequencing used whole blood, collected in connection with sensitization to the hapten diphenylcyclopropenone (DPC). The sequence was obtained from a woman aged 45-59 years with alopecia areata. Some clones in this sample may be carry-over from other donors' samples. J is TRBJ2-1 and V is TRBV6-2 or TRBV6-3, with 14 bases identical to TRBD2. CDR3 sequence (DNA): TGTGCCAGCAGGGCAACAGGGATGACTAGCGGGAGGGCCCTCGTGAATGAGCAGTTCTTC. Its protein product is CASRATGMTSGRALVNEQFF.